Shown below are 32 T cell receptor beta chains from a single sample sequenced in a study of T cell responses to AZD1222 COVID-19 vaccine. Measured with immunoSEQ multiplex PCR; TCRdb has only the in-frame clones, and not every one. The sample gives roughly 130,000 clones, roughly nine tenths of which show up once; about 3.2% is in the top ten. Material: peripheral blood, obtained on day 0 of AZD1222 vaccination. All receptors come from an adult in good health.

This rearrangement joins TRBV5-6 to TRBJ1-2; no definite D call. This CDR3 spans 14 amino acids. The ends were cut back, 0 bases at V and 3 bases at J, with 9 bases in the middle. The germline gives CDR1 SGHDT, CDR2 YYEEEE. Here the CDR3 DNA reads TGTGCCAGCAGCTTGGATCGGGTCGACTATGGCTACACCTTC. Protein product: CASSLDRVDYGYTF. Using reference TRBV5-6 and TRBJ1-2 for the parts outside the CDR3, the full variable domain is DAGVTQSPTHLIKTRGQQVTLRCSPKSGHDTVSWYQQALGQGPQFIFQYYEEEERQRGNFPDRFSGHQFPNYSSELNVNALLLGDSALYLCASSLDRVDYGYTFGSGTRLTVV.

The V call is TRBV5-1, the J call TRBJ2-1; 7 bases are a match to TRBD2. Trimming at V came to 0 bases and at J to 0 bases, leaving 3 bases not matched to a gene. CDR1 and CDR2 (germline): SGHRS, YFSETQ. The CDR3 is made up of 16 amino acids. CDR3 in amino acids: CASSLDGEGSYNEQFF. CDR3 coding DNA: TGCGCCAGCAGCTTGGACGGGGAGGGCTCCTACAATGAGCAGTTCTTC. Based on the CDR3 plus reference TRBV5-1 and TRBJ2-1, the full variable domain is KAGVTQTPRYLIKTRGQQVTLSCSPISGHRSVSWYQQTPGQGLQFLFEYFSETQRNKGNFPGRFSGRQFSNSRSEMNVSTLELGDSALYLCASSLDGEGSYNEQFFGPGTRLTVL.

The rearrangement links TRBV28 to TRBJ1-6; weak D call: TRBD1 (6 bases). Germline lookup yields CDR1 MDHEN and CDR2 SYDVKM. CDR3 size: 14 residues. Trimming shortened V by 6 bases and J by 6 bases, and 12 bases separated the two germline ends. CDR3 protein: CASRPGGRNSPLHF. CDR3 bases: TGTGCCAGCAGACCGGGGGGGCGTAATTCACCCCTCCACTTT.

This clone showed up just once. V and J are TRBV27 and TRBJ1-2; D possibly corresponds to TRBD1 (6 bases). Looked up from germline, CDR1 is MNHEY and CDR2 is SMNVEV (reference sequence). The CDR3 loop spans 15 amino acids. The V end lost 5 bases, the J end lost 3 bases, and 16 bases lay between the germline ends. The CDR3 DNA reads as TGTGCCAGCAGTGCCTCACAGGGACGGGACTATGGCTACACCTTC. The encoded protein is CASSASQGRDYGYTF.

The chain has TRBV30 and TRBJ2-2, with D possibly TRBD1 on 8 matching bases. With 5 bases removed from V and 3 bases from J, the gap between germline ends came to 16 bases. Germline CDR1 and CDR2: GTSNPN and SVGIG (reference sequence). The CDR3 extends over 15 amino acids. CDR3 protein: CAWVGGTGYTGELFF. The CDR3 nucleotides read TGTGCCTGGGTGGGAGGGACAGGTTACACCGGGGAGCTGTTTTTT. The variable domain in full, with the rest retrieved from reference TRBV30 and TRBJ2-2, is SQTIHQWPATLVQPVGSPLSLECTVEGTSNPNLYWYRQAAGRGLQLLFYSVGIGQISSEVPQNLSASRPQDRQFILSSKKLLLSDSGFYLCAWVGGTGYTGELFFGEGSRLTVL.

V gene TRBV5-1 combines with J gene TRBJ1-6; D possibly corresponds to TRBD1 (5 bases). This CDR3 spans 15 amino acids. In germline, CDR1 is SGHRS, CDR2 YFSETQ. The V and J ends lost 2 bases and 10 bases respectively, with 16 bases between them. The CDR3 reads CASSLGQGVGSPLHF. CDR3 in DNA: TGCGCCAGCAGCTTAGGGCAGGGTGTAGGATCACCCCTCCACTTT.

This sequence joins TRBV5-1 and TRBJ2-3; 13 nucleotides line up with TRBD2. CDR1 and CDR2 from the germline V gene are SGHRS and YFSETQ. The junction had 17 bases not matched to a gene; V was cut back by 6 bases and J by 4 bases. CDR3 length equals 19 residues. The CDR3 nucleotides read TGCGCCAGCACCGACAGCCCCCTGAGGACTAGCGGGGGAGCAGATACGCAGTATTTT. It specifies CASTDSPLRTSGGADTQYF.

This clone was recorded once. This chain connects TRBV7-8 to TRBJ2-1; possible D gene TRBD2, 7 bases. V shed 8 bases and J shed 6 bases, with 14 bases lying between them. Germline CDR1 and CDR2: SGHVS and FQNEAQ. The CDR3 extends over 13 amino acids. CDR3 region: CASGGGRSNEQFF. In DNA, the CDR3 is TGTGCCAGCGGGGGCGGGAGAAGCAATGAGCAGTTCTTC. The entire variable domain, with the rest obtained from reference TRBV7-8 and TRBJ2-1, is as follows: GAGVSQSPRYKVAKRGQDVALRCDPISGHVSLFWYQQALGQGPEFLTYFQNEAQLDKSGLPSDRFFAERPEGSVSTLKIQRTQQEDSAVYLCASGGGRSNEQFFGPGTRLTVL.

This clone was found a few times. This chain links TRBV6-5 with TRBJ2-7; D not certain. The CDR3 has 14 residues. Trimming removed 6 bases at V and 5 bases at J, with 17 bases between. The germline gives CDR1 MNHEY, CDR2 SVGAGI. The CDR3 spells CASRSRSTPHEQYF. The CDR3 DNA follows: TGTGCCAGCAGGAGCAGGTCAACTCCCCACGAGCAGTACTTC.

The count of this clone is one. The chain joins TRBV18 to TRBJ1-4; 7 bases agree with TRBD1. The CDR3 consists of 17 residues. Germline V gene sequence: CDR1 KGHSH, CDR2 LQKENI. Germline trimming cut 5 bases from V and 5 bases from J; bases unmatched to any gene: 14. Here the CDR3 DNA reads TGTGCCAGCTCAGCTCCAGGGACAGCCTACCAGAATGAAAAACTGTTTTTT. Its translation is CASSAPGTAYQNEKLFF.

CDR3 loop: CAISDENTEAFF. The CDR3, as DNA: TGTGCCATCAGTGACGAAAACACTGAAGCTTTCTTT. The genes are TRBV10-3 and TRBJ1-1; D not certain. The CDR3 consists of 12 residues. The ends were cut back, 3 bases at V and 2 bases at J, with 4 bases in the middle. Germline V CDR1 and CDR2: ENHRY, SYGVKD.

CDR3 bases: TGTGCCAGCAGCAGGGCTGGTCTGGCCACCGGGGAGCTGTTTTTT. It yields the protein CASSRAGLATGELFF. The rearrangement uses TRBV6-4 and TRBJ2-2; a possible D gene is TRBD1 (5 bases). This CDR3 has 15 amino acids. Trimming shortened V by 6 bases and J by 4 bases, and 15 bases separated the two germline ends. CDR1 MRHNA and CDR2 SNTAGT come from the germline V gene.

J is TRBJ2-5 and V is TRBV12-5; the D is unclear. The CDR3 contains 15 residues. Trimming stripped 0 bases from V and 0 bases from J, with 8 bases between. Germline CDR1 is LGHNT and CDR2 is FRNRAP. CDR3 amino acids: CASGLVPHYQETQYF. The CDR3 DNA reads TGTGCTAGTGGTTTGGTCCCCCATTACCAAGAGACCCAGTACTTC.

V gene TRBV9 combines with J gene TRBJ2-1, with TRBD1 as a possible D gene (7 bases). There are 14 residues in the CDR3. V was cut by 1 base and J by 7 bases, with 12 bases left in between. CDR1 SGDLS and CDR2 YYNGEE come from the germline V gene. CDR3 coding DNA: TGTGCCAGCAGCGTAAGACAGGGAGGAAATGAGCAGTTCTTC. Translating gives CASSVRQGGNEQFF.

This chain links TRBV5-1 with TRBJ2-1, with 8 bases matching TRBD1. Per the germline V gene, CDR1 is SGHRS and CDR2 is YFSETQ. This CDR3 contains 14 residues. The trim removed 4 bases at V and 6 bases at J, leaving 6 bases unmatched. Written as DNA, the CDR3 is TGCGCCAGCAGCAACGGACAGGGACGCAATGAGCAGTTCTTC. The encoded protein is CASSNGQGRNEQFF.

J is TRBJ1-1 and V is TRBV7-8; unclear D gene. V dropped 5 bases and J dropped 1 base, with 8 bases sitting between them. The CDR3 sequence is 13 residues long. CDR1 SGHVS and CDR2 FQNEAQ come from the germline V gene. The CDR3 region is CASSRTRNTEAFF. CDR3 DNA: TGTGCCAGCAGCCGCACAAGGAACACTGAAGCTTTCTTT.

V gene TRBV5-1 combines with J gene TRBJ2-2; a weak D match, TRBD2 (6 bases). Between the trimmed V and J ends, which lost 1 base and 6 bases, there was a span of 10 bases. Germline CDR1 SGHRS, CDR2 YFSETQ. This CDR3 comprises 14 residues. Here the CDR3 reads CASSLLEGPGELFF. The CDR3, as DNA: TGCGCCAGCAGCTTGTTGGAGGGACCCGGGGAGCTGTTTTTT.

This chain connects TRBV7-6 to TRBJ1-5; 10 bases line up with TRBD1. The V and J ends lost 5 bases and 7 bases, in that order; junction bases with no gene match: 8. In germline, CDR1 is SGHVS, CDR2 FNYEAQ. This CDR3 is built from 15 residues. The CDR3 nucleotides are TGTGCCAGCAGCCCCAGACAGGGGGCCGGGCAGCCCCAGCATTTT. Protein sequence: CASSPRQGAGQPQHF.

The CDR3 DNA reads as TGCGCCAGCAGTCCTAGCGGGGGGTCCACAGATACGCAGTATTTT. It translates to CASSPSGGSTDTQYF. The chain joins TRBV4-1 to TRBJ2-3; 11 nucleotides agree with TRBD2. Germline trimming cut 6 bases from V and 2 bases from J; bases unmatched to any gene: 4. The CDR3 totals 15 residues. From germline, CDR1 is MGHRA and CDR2 YSYEKL.

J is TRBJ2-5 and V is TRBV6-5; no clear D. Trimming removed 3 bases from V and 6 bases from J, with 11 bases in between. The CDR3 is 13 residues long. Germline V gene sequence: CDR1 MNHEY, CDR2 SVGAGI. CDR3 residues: CASSYKEPQTQYF. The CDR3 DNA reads TGTGCCAGCAGTTATAAGGAACCACAGACCCAGTACTTC.

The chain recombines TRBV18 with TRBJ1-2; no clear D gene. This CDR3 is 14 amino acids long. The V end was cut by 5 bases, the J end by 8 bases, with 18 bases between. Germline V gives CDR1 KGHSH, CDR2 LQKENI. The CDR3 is CASSSRALPSGYTF. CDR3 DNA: TGTGCCAGCTCATCCCGGGCCCTGCCCAGCGGCTACACCTTC.

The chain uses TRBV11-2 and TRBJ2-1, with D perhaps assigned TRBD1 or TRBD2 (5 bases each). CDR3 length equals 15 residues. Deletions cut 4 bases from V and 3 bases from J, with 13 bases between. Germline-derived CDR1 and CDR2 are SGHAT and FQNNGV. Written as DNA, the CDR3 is TGTGCCAGCAGCTCCGTACGGGGCCGCTACAATGAGCAGTTCTTC. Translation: CASSSVRGRYNEQFF.

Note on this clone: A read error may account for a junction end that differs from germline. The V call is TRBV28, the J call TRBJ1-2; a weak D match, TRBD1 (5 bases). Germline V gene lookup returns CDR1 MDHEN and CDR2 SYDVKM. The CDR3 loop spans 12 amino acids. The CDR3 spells CASSLQGWGRAF. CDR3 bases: TGTGCCAGCAGTTTGCAGGGTTGGGGCCGGGCCTTC.

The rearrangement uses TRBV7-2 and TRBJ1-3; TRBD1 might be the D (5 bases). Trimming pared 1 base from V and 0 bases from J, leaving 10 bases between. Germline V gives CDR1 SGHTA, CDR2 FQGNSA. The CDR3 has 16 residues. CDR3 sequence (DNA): TGTGCCAGCAGCTTAGGGGACCGGTTCTCTGGAAACACCATATATTTT. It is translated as CASSLGDRFSGNTIYF.

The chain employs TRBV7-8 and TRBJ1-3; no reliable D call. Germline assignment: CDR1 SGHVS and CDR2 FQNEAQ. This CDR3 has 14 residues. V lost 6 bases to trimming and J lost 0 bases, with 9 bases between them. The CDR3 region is CASRLRGSGNTIYF. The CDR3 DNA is TGTGCCAGCAGGTTACGAGGCTCTGGAAACACCATATATTTT.

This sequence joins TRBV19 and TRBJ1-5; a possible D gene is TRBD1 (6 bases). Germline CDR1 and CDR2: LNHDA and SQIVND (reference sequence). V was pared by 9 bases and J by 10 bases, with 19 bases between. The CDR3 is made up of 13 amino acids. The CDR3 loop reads CASGQTQKYPQHF. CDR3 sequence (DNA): TGTGCCAGCGGACAGACACAAAAGTATCCCCAGCATTTT.

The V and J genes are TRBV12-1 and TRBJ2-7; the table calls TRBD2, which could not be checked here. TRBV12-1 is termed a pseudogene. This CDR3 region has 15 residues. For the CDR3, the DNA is TGTGCCAGCAGCCTATGGGGGGGTAACTCCTACGAGCAGTACTTC. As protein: CASSLWGGNSYEQYF.

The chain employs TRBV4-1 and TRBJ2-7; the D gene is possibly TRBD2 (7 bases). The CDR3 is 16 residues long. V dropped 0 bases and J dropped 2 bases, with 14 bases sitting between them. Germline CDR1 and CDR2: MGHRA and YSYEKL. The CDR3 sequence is CASSQDQGGVAYEQYF. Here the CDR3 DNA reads TGCGCCAGCAGCCAAGATCAAGGGGGGGTAGCCTACGAGCAGTACTTC.

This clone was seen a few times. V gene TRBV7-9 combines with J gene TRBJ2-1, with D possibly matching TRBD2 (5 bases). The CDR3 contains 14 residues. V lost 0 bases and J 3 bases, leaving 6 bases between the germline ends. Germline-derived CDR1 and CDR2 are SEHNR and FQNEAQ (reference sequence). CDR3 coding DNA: TGTGCCAGCAGCTTAGCGAGCGGCTACAATGAGCAGTTCTTC. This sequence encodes CASSLASGYNEQFF. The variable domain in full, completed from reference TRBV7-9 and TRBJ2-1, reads DTGVSQNPRHKITKRGQNVTFRCDPISEHNRLYWYRQTLGQGPEFLTYFQNEAQLEKSRLLSDRFSAERPKGSFSTLEIQRTEQGDSAMYLCASSLASGYNEQFFGPGTRLTVL.

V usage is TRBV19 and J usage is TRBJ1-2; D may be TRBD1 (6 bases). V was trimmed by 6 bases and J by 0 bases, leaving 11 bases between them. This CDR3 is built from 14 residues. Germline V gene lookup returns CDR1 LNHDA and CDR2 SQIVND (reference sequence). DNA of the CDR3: TGTGCCAGTAGGGAACAGGGCACTAACTATGGCTACACCTTC. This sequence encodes CASREQGTNYGYTF.

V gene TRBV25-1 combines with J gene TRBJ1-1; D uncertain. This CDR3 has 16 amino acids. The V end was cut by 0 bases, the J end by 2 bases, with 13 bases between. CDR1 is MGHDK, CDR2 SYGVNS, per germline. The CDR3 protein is CASSEYTDGKNTEAFF. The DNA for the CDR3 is TGTGCCAGCAGTGAATACACGGACGGAAAAAACACTGAAGCTTTCTTT.

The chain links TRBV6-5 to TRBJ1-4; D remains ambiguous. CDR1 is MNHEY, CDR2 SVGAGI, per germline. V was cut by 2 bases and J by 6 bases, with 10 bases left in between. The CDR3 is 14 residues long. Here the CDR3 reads CASSYRTADEKLFF. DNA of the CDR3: TGTGCCAGCAGTTACAGGACGGCCGATGAAAAACTGTTTTTT.